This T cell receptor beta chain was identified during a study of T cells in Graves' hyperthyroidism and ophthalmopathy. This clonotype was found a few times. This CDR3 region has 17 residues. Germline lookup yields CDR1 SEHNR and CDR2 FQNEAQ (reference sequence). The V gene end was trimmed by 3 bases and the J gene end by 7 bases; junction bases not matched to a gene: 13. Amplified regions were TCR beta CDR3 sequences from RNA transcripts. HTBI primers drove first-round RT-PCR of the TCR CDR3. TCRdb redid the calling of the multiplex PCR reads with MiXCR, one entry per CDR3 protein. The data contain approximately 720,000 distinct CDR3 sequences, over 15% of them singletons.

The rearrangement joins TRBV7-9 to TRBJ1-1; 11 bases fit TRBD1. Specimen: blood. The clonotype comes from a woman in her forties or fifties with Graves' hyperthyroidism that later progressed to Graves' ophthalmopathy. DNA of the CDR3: TGTGCCAGCAGCTTCCGGGACAGGGGGTATGGGCCCGATGAAGCTTTCTTT. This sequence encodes CASSFRDRGYGPDEAFF.